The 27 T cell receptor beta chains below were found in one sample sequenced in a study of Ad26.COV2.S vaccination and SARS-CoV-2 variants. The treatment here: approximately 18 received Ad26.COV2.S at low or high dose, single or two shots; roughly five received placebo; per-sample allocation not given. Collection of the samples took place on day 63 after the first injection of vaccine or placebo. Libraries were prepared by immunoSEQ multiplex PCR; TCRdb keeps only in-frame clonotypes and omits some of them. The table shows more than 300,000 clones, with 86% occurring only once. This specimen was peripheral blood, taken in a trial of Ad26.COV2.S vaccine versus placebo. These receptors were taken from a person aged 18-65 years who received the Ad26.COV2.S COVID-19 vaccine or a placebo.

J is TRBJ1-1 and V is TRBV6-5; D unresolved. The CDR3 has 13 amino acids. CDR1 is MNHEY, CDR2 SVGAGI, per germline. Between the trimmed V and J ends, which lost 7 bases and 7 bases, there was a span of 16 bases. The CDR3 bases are TGTGCCAGCACCCCTACGGGCTACGGTGAAGCTTTCTTT. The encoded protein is CASTPTGYGEAFF.

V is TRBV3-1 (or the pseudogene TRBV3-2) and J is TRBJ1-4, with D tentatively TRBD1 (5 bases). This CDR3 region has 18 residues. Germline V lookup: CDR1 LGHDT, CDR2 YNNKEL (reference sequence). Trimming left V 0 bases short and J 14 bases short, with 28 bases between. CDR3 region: CASSQDYRVFDSNGGLFF. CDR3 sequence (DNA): TGTGCCAGCAGCCAAGATTATAGGGTCTTTGACAGCAACGGAGGGCTGTTTTTT.

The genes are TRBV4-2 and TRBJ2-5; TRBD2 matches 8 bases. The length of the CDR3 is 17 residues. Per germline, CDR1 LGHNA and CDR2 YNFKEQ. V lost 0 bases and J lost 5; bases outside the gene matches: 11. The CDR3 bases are TGTGCCAGCAGCCAAGATCGGCGCGGGGGGTCTTCCGAGACCCAGTACTTC. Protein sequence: CASSQDRRGGSSETQYF.

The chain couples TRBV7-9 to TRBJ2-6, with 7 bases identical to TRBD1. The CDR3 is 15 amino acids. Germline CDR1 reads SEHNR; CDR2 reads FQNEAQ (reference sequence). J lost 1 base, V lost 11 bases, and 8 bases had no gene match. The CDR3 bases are TGTGCCGTAGGGACAGCACAATCTGGGGCCAACGTCCTGACTTTC. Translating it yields CAVGTAQSGANVLTF. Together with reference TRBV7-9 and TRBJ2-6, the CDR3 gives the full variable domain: DTGVSQNPRHKITKRGQNVTFRCDPISEHNRLYWYRQTLGQGPEFLTYFQNEAQLEKSRLLSDRFSAERPKGSFSTLEIQRTEQGDSAMYLCAVGTAQSGANVLTFGAGSRLTVL.

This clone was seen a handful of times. Here the CDR3 reads CASIPGTGNTEAFF. CDR3 nucleotides: TGCGCCAGCATTCCTGGGACAGGGAACACTGAAGCTTTCTTT. The gene calls are TRBV5-1 and TRBJ1-1; 8 positions agree with TRBD1. Germline V gene sequence: CDR1 SGHRS, CDR2 YFSETQ. Trimming removed 6 bases from V and 1 base from J; junction bases left unmatched: 5. This CDR3 is built from 14 residues.

In DNA form, the CDR3 reads TGTGCCAGCAGTGAGGGGCAGTTCTATGGCTACACCTTC. Amino acid sequence: CASSEGQFYGYTF. This rearrangement joins TRBV2 to TRBJ1-2, with D perhaps matching TRBD1 (5 bases). This CDR3 has 13 amino acids. Germline CDR1 reads SNHLY; CDR2 reads FYNNEI. V gave up 3 bases and J gave up 4 bases, with 9 bases separating them.

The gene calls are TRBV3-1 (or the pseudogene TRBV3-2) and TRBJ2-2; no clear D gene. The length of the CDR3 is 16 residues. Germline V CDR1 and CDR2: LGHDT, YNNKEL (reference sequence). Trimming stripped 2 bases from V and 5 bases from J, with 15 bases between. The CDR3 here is CASSQIPASRTGELFF. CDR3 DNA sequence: TGTGCCAGCAGCCAAATTCCGGCATCTCGTACCGGGGAGCTGTTTTTT.

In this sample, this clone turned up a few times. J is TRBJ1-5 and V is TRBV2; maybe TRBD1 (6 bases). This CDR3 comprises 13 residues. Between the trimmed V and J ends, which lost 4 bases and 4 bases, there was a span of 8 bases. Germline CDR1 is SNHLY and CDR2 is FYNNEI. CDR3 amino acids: CASSAGENQPQHF. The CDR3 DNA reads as TGTGCCAGCAGTGCAGGGGAGAATCAGCCCCAGCATTTT.

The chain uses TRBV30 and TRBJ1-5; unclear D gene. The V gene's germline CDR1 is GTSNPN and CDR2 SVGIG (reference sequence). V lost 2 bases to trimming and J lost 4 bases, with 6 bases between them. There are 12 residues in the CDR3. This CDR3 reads CAWSLQNQPQHF. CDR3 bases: TGTGCCTGGAGTCTACAGAATCAGCCCCAGCATTTT.

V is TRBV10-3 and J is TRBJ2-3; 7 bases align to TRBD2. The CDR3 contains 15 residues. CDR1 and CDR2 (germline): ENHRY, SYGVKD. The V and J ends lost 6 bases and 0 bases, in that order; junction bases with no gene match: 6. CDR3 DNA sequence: TGTGCCATCAGGGGGGGGGACGGTAGCACAGATACGCAGTATTTT. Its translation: CAIRGGDGSTDTQYF.

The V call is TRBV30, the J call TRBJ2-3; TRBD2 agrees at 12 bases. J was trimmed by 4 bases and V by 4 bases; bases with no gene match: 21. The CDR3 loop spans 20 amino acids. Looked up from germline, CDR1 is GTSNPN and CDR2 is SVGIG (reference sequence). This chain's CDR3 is CAWKRGKLAGGLRMADTQYF. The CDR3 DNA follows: TGTGCCTGGAAGCGCGGAAAGCTAGCGGGGGGGCTTCGGATGGCAGATACGCAGTATTTT. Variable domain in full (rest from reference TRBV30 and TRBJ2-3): SQTIHQWPATLVQPVGSPLSLECTVEGTSNPNLYWYRQAAGRGLQLLFYSVGIGQISSEVPQNLSASRPQDRQFILSSKKLLLSDSGFYLCAWKRGKLAGGLRMADTQYFGPGTRLTVL.

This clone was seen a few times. The CDR3 sequence is CSARAGVGYTF. CDR3 bases: TGCAGTGCTAGGGCGGGGGTCGGCTACACCTTC. V is TRBV20-1 and J is TRBJ1-2, with TRBD1 as a possible D gene (5 bases). Trimming stripped 3 bases from V and 8 bases from J, with 10 bases between. The CDR3 is 11 amino acids. CDR1 and CDR2 from the germline V gene are DFQATT and SNEGSKA (reference sequence).

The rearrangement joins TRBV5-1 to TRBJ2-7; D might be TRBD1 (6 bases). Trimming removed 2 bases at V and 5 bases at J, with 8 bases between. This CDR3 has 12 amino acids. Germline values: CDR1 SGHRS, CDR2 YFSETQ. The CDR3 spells CASSFNRDEQYF. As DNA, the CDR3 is TGCGCCAGCAGCTTTAACAGGGACGAGCAGTACTTC.

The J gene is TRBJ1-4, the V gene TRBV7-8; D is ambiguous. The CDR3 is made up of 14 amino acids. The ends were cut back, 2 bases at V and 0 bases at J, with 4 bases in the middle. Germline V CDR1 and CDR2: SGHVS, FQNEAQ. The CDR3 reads CASSLSATNEKLFF. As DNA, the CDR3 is TGTGCCAGCAGCTTATCTGCAACTAATGAAAAACTGTTTTTT. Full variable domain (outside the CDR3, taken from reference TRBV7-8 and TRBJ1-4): GAGVSQSPRYKVAKRGQDVALRCDPISGHVSLFWYQQALGQGPEFLTYFQNEAQLDKSGLPSDRFFAERPEGSVSTLKIQRTQQEDSAVYLCASSLSATNEKLFFGSGTQLSVL.

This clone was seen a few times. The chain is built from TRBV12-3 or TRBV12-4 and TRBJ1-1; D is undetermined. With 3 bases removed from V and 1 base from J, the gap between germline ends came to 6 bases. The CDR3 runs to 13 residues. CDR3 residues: CASSFRENTEAFF. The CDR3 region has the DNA TGTGCCAGCAGTTTCCGAGAGAACACTGAAGCTTTCTTT.

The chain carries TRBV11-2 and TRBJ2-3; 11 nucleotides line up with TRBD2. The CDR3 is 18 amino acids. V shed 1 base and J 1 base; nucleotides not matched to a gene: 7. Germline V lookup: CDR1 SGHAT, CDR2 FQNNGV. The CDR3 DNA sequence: TGTGCCAGCAGCTTAGTGGGGCCTAGCGGGGGGCGCACAGATACGCAGTATTTT. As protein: CASSLVGPSGGRTDTQYF.

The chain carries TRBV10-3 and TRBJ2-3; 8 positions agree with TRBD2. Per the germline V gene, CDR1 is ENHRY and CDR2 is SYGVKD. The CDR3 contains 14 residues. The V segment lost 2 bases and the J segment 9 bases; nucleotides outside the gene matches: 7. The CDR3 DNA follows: TGTGCCATCAGTGAGGCGGGGGGCCGTACCACGCAGTATTTT. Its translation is CAISEAGGRTTQYF.

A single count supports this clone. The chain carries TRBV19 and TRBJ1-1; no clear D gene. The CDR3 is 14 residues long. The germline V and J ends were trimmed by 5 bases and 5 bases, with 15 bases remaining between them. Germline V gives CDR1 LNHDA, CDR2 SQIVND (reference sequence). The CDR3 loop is CASSLLGQKTEAFF. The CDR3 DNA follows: TGTGCCAGTAGTTTGTTAGGGCAAAAGACTGAAGCTTTCTTT.

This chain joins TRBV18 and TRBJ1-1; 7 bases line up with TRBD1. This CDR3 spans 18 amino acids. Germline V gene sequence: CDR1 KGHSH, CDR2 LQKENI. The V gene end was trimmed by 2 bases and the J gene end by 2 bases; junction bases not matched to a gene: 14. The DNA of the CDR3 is TGTGCCAGCTCACCAAACCGGGACAGCTCGTTTCTTAACACTGAAGCTTTCTTT. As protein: CASSPNRDSSFLNTEAFF.

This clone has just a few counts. The CDR3 loop is CASSPEGYSGANVLTF. The CDR3 nucleotides read TGCGCCAGCAGCCCCGAGGGTTACTCTGGGGCCAACGTCCTGACTTTC. This rearrangement joins TRBV4-3 to TRBJ2-6; a possible D gene is TRBD2 (5 bases). V was trimmed by 4 bases and J by 0 bases, leaving 10 bases between them. The CDR3 loop spans 16 amino acids. Germline loops: CDR1 LGHNA, CDR2 YSLEER.

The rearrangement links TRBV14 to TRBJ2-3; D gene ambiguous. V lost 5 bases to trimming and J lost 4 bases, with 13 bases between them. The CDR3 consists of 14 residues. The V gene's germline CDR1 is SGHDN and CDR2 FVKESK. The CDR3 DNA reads TGTGCCAGCAGCGGACGGTTTATTGCAGATACGCAGTATTTT. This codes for CASSGRFIADTQYF.

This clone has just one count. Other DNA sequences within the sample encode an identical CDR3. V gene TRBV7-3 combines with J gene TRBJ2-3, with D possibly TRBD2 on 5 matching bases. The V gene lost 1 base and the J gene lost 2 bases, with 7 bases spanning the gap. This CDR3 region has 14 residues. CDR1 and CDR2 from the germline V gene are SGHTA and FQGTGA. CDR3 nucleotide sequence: TGTGCCAGCAGCTTAAGGGGAGACACAGATACGCAGTATTTT. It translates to CASSLRGDTDTQYF.

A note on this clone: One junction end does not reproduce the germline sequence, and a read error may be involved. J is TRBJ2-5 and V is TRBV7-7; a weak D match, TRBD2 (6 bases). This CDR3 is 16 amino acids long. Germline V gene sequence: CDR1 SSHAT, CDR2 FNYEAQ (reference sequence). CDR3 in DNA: TGTGCTAGCAGCCCGGTCGATGGTTTCGGGGGAGAGACCCAGTACTTC. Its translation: CASSPVDGFGGETQYF.

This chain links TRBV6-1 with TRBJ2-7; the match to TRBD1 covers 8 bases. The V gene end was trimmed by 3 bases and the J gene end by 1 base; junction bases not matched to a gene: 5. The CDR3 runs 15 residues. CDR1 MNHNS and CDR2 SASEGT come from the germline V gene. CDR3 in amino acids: CASSDHGTGSYEQYF. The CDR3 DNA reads TGTGCCAGCAGTGACCACGGGACAGGTTCCTACGAGCAGTACTTC.

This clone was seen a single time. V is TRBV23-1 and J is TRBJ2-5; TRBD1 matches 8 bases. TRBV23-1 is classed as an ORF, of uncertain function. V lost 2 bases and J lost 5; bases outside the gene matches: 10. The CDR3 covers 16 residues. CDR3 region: CASSQPAGGSWETQYF. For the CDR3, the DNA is TGCGCCAGCAGTCAACCGGCAGGGGGCTCGTGGGAGACCCAGTACTTC.

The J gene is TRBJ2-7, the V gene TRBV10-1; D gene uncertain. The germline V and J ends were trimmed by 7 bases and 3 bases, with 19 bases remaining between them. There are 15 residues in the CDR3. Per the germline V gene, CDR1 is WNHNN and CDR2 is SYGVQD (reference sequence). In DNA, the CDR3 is TGCGCCAGCATTTTTGGGCCGGGTTTGGACTACGAGCAGTACTTC. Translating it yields CASIFGPGLDYEQYF.

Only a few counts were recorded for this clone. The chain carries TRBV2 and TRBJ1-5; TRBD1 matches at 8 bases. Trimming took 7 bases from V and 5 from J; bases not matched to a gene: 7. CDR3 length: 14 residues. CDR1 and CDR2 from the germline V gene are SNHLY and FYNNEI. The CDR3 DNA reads TGTGCCAGCATCCCTGACAGGGGCCATCAGCCCCAGCATTTT. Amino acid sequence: CASIPDRGHQPQHF.